In its sample, the clone carrying this TCR beta chain was seen a few times. This sample was included in a study of blood T cells in healthy people across ages. Study summary: Using template switching, researchers captured about one barcoded beta molecule for each two T cells.

The CDR3 covers 16 residues. The germline gives CDR1 LGHNA, CDR2 YSLEER. The V end was cut by 0 bases, the J end by 6 bases, with 15 bases between. Together with a sample-barcoded 5' primer, a J-beta primer mix was included in a second PCR lasting about 7 to 11 cycles. Every cDNA molecule bore a tag from a template-switch adaptor containing 12 random nucleotides. TCRdb fed the 5' RACE reads into MiXCR, producing one record per CDR3 protein. Of approximately 770,000 distinct CDR3 sequences listed, nearly 60% are singletons. The chain is built from TRBV4-3 and TRBJ1-5; D gene ambiguous. Sequences were obtained from blood. The receptor comes from a man aged 25 to 40 in good health. CDR3 loop: CASSQDRGTLSQPQHF. CDR3 sequence (DNA): TGCGCCAGCAGCCAAGATCGGGGTACCCTTAGTCAGCCCCAGCATTTT.